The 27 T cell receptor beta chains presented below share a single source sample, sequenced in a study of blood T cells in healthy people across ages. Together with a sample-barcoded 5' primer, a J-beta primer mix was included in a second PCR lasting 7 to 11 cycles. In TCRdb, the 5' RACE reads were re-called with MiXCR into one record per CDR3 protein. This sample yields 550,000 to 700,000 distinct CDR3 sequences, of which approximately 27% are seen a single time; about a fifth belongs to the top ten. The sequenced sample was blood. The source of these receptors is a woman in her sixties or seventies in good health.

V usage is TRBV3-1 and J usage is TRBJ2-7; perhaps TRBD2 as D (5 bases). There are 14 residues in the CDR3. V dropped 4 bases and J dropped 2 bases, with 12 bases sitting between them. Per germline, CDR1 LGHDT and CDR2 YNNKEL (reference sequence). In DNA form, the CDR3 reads TGTGCCAGCAGCCCAGGACTGACGACCTACGAGCAGTACTTC. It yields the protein CASSPGLTTYEQYF.

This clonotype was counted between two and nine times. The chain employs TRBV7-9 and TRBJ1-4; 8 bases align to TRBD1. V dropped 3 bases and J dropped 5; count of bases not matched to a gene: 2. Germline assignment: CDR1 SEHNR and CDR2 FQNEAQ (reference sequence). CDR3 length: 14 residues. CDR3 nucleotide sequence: TGTGCCAGCAGCTTCGACAGGGGCAATGAAAAACTGTTTTTT. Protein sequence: CASSFDRGNEKLFF. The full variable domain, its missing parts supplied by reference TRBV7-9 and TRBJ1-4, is DTGVSQNPRHKITKRGQNVTFRCDPISEHNRLYWYRQTLGQGPEFLTYFQNEAQLEKSRLLSDRFSAERPKGSFSTLEIQRTEQGDSAMYLCASSFDRGNEKLFFGSGTQLSVL.

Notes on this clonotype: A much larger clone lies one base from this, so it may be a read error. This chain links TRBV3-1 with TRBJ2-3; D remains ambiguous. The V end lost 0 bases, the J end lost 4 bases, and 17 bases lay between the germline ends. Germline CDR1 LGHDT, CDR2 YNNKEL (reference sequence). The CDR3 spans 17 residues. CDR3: CASSQDGGRPLADTQYF. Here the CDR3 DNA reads TGTGCCAGCAGCCAAGACGGCGGCCGCCCGTTGGCAGATACGCAGTATTTT.

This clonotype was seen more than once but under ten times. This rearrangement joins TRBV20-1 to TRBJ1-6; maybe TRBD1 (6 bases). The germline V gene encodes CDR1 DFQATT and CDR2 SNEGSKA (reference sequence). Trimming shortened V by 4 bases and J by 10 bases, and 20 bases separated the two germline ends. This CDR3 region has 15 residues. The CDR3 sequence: CSAKPTGIGISPLHF. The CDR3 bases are TGCAGTGCTAAACCCACAGGGATAGGTATCTCACCCCTCCACTTT.

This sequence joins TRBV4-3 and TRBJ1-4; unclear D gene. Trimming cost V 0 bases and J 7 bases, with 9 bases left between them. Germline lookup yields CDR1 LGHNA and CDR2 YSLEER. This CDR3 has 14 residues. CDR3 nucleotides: TGCGCCAGCAGCCAAGAGGGAATCCCTGAAAAACTGTTTTTT. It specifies CASSQEGIPEKLFF.

CDR3 residues: CASTPFARNTEAFF. The CDR3 nucleotides read TGTGCCAGCACCCCGTTCGCGCGGAACACTGAAGCTTTCTTT. The chain is built from TRBV7-2 and TRBJ1-1; D uncertain. The CDR3 is made up of 14 amino acids. Trimming took off 7 bases at V and 1 base at J, with 13 bases between the two ends. CDR1 is SGHTA, CDR2 FQGNSA, per germline.

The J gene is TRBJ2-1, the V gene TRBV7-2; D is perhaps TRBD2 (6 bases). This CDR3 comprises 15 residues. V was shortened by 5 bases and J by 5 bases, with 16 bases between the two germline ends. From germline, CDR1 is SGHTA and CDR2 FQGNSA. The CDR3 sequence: CASSTTSRSHNEQFF. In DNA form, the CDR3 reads TGTGCCAGCAGCACCACTAGCAGGTCCCACAATGAGCAGTTCTTC.

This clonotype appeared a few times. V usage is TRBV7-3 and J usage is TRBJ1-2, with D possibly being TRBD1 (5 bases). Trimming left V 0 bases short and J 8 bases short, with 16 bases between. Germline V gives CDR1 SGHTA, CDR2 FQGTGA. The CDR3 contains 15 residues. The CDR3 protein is CASSLTGPLGGGYTF. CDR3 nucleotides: TGTGCCAGCAGCTTAACGGGACCTCTCGGAGGGGGCTACACCTTC.

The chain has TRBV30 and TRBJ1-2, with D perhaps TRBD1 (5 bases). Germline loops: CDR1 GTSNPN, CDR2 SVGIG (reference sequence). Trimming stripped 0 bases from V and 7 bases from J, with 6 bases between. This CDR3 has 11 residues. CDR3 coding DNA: TGTGCCTGGAGTGTAGGGACTGGCTACACCTTC. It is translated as CAWSVGTGYTF.

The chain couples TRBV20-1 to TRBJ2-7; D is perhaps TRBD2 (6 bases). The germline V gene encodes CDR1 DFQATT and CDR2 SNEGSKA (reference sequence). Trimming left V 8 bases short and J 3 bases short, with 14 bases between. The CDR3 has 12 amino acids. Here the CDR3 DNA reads TGCAGTCCGTTGGAGGGGTTCTACGAGCAGTACTTC. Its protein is CSPLEGFYEQYF.

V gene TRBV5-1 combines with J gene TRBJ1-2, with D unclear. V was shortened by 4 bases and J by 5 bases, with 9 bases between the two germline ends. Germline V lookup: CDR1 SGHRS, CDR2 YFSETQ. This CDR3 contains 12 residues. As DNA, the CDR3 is TGCGCCAGCAGCCACGACGGATATGGCTACACCTTC. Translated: CASSHDGYGYTF. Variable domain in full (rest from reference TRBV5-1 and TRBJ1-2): KAGVTQTPRYLIKTRGQQVTLSCSPISGHRSVSWYQQTPGQGLQFLFEYFSETQRNKGNFPGRFSGRQFSNSRSEMNVSTLELGDSALYLCASSHDGYGYTFGSGTRLTVV.

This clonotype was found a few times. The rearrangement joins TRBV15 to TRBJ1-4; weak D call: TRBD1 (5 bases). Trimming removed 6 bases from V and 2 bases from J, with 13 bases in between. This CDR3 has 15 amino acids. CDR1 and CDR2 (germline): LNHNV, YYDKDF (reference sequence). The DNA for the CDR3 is TGTGCCACCAGGAAATCGGGGACTACTAATGAAAAACTGTTTTTT. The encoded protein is CATRKSGTTNEKLFF.

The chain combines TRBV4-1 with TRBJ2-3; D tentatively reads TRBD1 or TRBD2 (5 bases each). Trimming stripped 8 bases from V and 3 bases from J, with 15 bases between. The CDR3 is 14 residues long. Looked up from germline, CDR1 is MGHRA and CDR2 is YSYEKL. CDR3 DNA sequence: TGCGCCAGCGGGACCAAGGTTGGAACAGATACGCAGTATTTT. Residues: CASGTKVGTDTQYF.

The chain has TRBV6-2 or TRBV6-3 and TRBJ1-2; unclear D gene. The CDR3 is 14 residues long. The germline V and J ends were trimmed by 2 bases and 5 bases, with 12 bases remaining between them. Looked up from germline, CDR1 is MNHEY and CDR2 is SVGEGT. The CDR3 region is CASSYDAPYYGYTF. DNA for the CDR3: TGTGCCAGCAGTTACGATGCTCCCTATTATGGCTACACCTTC.

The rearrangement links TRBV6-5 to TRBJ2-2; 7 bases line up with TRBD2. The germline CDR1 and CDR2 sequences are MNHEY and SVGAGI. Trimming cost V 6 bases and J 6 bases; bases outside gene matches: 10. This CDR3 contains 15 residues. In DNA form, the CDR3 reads TGTGCCAGCAGCGGTCTCTGGGGGAGGGCCGGGGAGCTGTTTTTT. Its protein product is CASSGLWGRAGELFF.

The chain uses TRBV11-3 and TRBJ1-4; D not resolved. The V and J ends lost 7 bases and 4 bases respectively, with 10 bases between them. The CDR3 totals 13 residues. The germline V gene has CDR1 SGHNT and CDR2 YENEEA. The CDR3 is CASTLNSNEKLFF. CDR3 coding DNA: TGTGCCAGCACCCTCAACAGTAATGAAAAACTGTTTTTT.

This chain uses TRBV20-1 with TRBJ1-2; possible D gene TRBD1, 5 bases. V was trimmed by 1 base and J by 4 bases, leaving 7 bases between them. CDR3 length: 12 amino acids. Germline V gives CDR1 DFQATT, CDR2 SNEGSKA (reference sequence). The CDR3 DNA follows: TGCAGTGCTAGAGTTAGGGGCTATGGCTACACCTTC. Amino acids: CSARVRGYGYTF.

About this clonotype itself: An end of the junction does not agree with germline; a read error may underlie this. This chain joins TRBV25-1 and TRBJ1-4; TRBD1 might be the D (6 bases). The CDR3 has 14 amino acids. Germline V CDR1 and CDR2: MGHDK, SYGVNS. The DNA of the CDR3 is TGTGCCAGCGGTGAAGGGGGGACTAATGAAAAACTGTTTTTT. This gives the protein CASGEGGTNEKLFF.

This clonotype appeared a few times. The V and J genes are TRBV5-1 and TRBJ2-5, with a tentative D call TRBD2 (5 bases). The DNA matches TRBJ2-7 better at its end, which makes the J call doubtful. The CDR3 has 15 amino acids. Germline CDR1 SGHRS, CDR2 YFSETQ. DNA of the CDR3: TGCGCCAGCAGCTTGGAACCGAGGGAGTCCTACGAGCAGTACTTC. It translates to CASSLEPRESYEQYF.

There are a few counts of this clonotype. The CDR3, as DNA: TGCAGCGTTGAAGTCTCCTACGAGCAGTACTTC. Residues: CSVEVSYEQYF. V usage is TRBV29-1 and J usage is TRBJ2-1; D unresolved. The J call may be wrong; the DNA end is better matched by TRBJ2-7. The CDR3 loop spans 11 amino acids. The germline V gene encodes CDR1 SQVTM and CDR2 ANQGSEA.

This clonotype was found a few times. The DNA for the CDR3 is TGCAGTGCTACCCGGGACAGCGAATCCTACGAGCAGTACTTC. Translation: CSATRDSESYEQYF. The chain couples TRBV20-1 to TRBJ2-7; 7 bases line up with TRBD1. Trimming removed 4 bases from V and 1 base from J; junction bases left unmatched: 7. The CDR3 is 14 residues long. In germline, CDR1 is DFQATT, CDR2 SNEGSKA (reference sequence).

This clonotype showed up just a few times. Here the CDR3 reads CASSSQGGPRLNYGYTF. CDR3 in DNA: TGTGCCAGCAGCTCTCAGGGGGGCCCGCGACTTAACTATGGCTACACCTTC. The chain combines TRBV7-2 with TRBJ1-2, with 7 bases identical to TRBD1. Germline V gene lookup returns CDR1 SGHTA and CDR2 FQGNSA. V trimming: 4 bases; J trimming: 1 base; junction bases outside the gene matches: 12. The CDR3 sequence is 17 residues long.

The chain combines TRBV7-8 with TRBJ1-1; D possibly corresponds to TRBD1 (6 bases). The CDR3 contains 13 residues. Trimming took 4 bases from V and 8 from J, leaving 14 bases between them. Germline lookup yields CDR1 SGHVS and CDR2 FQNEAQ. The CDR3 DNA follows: TGTGCCAGCAGCTCGGGGGGGACACCAGAAGCTTTCTTT. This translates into CASSSGGTPEAFF.

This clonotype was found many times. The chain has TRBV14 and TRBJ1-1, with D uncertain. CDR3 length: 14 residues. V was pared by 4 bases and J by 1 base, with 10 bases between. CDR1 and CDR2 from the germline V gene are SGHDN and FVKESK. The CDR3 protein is CASSPHSGNTEAFF. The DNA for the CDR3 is TGTGCCAGCAGCCCTCATTCCGGGAACACTGAAGCTTTCTTT.

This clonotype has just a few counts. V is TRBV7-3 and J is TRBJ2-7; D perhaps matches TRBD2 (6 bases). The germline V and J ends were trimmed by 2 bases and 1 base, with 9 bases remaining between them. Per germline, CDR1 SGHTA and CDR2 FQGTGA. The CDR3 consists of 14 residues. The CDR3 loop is CASSLPRESYEQYF. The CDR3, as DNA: TGTGCCAGCAGCTTACCCCGGGAGTCCTACGAGCAGTACTTC.

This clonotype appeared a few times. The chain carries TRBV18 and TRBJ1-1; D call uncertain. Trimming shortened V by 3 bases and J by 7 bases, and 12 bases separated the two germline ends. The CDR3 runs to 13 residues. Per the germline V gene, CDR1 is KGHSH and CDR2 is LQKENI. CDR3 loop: CASSPSRSNEAFF. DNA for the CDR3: TGTGCCAGCTCACCCTCAAGAAGCAATGAAGCTTTCTTT.

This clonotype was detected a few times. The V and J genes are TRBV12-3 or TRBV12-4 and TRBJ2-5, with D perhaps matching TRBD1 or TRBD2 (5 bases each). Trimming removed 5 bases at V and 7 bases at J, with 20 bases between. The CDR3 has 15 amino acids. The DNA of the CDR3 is TGTGCCAGCAGTACCTCCGGGACCCTTGGCCTGACCCAGTACTTC. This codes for CASSTSGTLGLTQYF.